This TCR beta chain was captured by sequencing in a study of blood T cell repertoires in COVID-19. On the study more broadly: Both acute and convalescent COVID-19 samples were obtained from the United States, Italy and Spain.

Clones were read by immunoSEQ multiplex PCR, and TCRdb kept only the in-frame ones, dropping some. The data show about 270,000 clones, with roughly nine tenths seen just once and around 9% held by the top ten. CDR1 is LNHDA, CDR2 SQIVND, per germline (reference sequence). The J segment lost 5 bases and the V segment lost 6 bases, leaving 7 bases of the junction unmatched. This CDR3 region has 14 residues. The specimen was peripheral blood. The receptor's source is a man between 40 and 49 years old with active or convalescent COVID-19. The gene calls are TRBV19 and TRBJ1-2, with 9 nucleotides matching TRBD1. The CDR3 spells CASSQGQGVYGYTF. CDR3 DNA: TGTGCCAGTAGCCAGGGACAGGGAGTATATGGCTACACCTTC.